The entry below describes one T cell receptor (beta chain). This clone was counted once. Its antigen is not yet known. No qualities accompany the bases; no much larger clone lies one base away. The immunoSEQ Assay, a bias-controlled multiplex PCR, was used to amplify TCRbeta CDR3 regions from genomic DNA. Per the source publication's procedure: Nucleated cell counts per sample were estimated from amplification of reference gene primers within the assay. To quantify the absolute abundance of each unique TCRbeta CDR3 rearrangement, sequence reads were collapsed and filtered. For each sample, productive Simpson clonality was calculated by taking the square root of Simpson's diversity index across productive rearrangements. Entries here come from immuneACCESS through TCRdb and include only in-frame sequences with V and J called. Some clones fail to appear in such tables; in the studies checked, an unresolved V gene covers under half of the shortfall, and the cause of the remainder is unknown. From that table come the V and J calls and clone size; the DNA was used to work out D and trimming. The sample table shows approximately 180,000 clones, and 88% are seen once. The top ten constitute approximately 4.4% of the sample.

The data were obtained in a study of blood T cell repertoires in COVID-19 (dated by TCRdb to 2018 to 2021). Study-wide context: The collaborator samples originated in the United States, Italy and Spain and spanned the acute and convalescent phases of COVID-19. Samples came from the ongoing ImmuneRACE study (first 160 participants) plus 1,254 subjects from 6 global collaborators. The sample metadata nearly always contained a de-identified subject ID, COVID-19 status, age in years and sex. HLA class I and class II types, where available, came from metadata supplied by the sample provider rather than from assay-based typing. The repertoires were released in a freely available public database intended as a resource for research on the immune response to SARS-CoV-2. The prospective study material was composed of cDNA or gDNA derived from T cells, B-cell-depleted T cells, or PBMCs. Subjects who had been exposed to COVID-19, were actively infected with it, or had recovered from it provided the deeply sampled blood TCRbeta repertoires that made up the dataset.

Each collaborating institution followed its own protocols to collect whole blood in K2EDTA tubes. For TCRbeta analysis, collaborators shipped samples in one of three forms: frozen whole blood, isolated PBMCs, or DNA extracted from either of those sample types. Points the paper makes about the study in general: The quantity of clinical and demographic metadata differed by source and by participant and was supplied without curation.

Input material: peripheral blood. This TCR was recovered from a human donor in a cohort sampled during active COVID-19.

The DNA sequence is as follows: TGTGCCAGCTCACCGGCAGGGGGCTACACTGAAGCTTTCTTT. It translates as CASSPAGGYTEAFF. The rearrangement joined TRBV18 to TRBJ1-1; TRBD1 agrees with 8 junctional bases. The CDR3, cysteine through phenylalanine, is 14 amino acids long. The kept DNA is CDR3 alone, 42 bases in frame from the first base. The CDR1 and CDR2 encoded by the germline V gene are KGHSH and LQKENI. V has 3 bases trimmed and J has 3 bases trimmed; junction bases matching no gene number 3.